The next 18 T cell receptor beta chains were all read from a single sample in a study of T-cell memory formation after mild COVID-19. Each CDR3 protein is one row after TCRdb ran MiXCR on the 5' RACE reads. The sample has about 15,000 distinct CDR3 sequences, approximately 23% seen once. The sample comprised PBMCs or a T cell subset sorted from them (not recorded which). The receptor set was obtained from a man younger than 30 who had mild COVID-19 (a few samples of this study predate the infection). Cell type and time point are not known.

The chain is built from TRBV7-2 and TRBJ1-1, with a weak D call TRBD1 (5 bases). CDR3 length: 17 amino acids. CDR1 SGHTA and CDR2 FQGNSA come from the germline V gene. V was clipped by 4 bases and J by 0 bases, with 18 bases between them. The CDR3 sequence: CASSWGGATRVNTEAFF. DNA of the CDR3: TGTGCCAGCAGCTGGGGTGGGGCCACTAGAGTGAACACTGAAGCTTTCTTT.

This clonotype was observed a few times. CDR3 in DNA: TGTGCCACCAGTGATCCGCGGGGGTACGGAGATACGCAGTATTTT. It encodes CATSDPRGYGDTQYF. The chain joins TRBV24-1 to TRBJ2-3, with 7 bases lining up with TRBD2. Germline V gene lookup returns CDR1 KGHDR and CDR2 SFDVKD. After removal of 3 bases from V and 5 bases from J, the junction contained 7 bases not matched to a gene. CDR3 length equals 15 residues.

V usage is TRBV20-1 and J usage is TRBJ2-1; D is undetermined. The J call may be in error: the DNA end matches TRBJ2-5 better. The CDR3 runs 11 residues. Germline V gene sequence: CDR1 DFQATT, CDR2 SNEGSKA (reference sequence). CDR3 sequence: CSAYIRETQYF. CDR3 DNA: TGCAGTGCTTACATTAGGGAGACCCAGTACTTC.

V usage is TRBV27 and J usage is TRBJ1-2; the match to TRBD1 covers 8 bases. Germline V gene data show CDR1 as MNHEY and CDR2 as SMNVEV (reference sequence). Unmatched junction bases numbered 7, after V lost 4 bases and J lost 3 bases. There are 15 residues in the CDR3. This CDR3 reads CASSSQQGDYYGYTF. The CDR3 DNA reads TGTGCCAGCAGTTCCCAACAGGGGGACTACTATGGCTACACCTTC.

The rearrangement uses TRBV24-1 and TRBJ2-3, with a weak D call TRBD2 (7 bases). Trimming shortened V by 0 bases and J by 5 bases, and 14 bases separated the two germline ends. Germline CDR1 and CDR2: KGHDR and SFDVKD. The CDR3 runs to 16 residues. CDR3 DNA: TGTGCCACCAGTGATTTGAGGGGGGGGGCTGGAGATACGCAGTATTTT. Protein: CATSDLRGGAGDTQYF.

This clonotype was counted many times. The gene calls are TRBV19 and TRBJ1-1, with D possibly TRBD1 on 6 matching bases. Trimming took off 7 bases at V and 5 bases at J, with 14 bases between the two ends. The CDR3 length is 13 residues. Looked up from germline, CDR1 is LNHDA and CDR2 is SQIVND (reference sequence). In nucleotides, the CDR3 is TGTGCCAGTAAGGAATCCGGGACAACTGAAGCTTTCTTT. This codes for CASKESGTTEAFF.

This clonotype was seen many times. This chain uses TRBV9 with TRBJ2-1, with 8 bases matching TRBD2. With 4 bases clipped from V and 4 bases from J, the junction kept 13 bases outside the gene matches. Germline CDR1 is SGDLS and CDR2 is YYNGEE. CDR3 length: 17 amino acids. CDR3 in DNA: TGTGCCAGCAGCCCCGGAGGAGTCGGCGGGGGGTACAATGAGCAGTTCTTC. Its translation: CASSPGGVGGGYNEQFF. The variable domain in full, with the rest retrieved from reference TRBV9 and TRBJ2-1, is DSGVTQTPKHLITATGQRVTLRCSPRSGDLSVYWYQQSLDQGLQFLIQYYNGEERAKGNILERFSAQQFPDLHSELNLSSLELGDSALYFCASSPGGVGGGYNEQFFGPGTRLTVL.

This chain joins TRBV20-1 and TRBJ2-3; no clear D gene. This CDR3 contains 13 residues. The V end lost 2 bases, the J end lost 2 bases, and 8 bases lay between the germline ends. From germline, CDR1 is DFQATT and CDR2 SNEGSKA (reference sequence). Written as DNA, the CDR3 is TGCAGTGCTAGAAATCAGGACACAGATACGCAGTATTTT. Amino acids: CSARNQDTDTQYF.

The sample holds many counts of this clonotype. V gene TRBV7-9 combines with J gene TRBJ2-5; 10 bases fit TRBD1. Germline values: CDR1 SEHNR, CDR2 FQNEAQ (reference sequence). The CDR3 is made up of 15 amino acids. J was trimmed by 4 bases and V by 3 bases; bases with no gene match: 5. CDR3 DNA: TGTGCCAGCAGCTTGGGACAGGGGCGCGCAGAGACCCAGTACTTC. This gives the protein CASSLGQGRAETQYF.

This clonotype came up many times. The V gene is TRBV28, the J gene TRBJ2-7; TRBD1 matches 7 bases. CDR3 length: 13 residues. V was clipped by 2 bases and J by 6 bases; unmatched bases: 4. Germline V gene lookup returns CDR1 MDHEN and CDR2 SYDVKM. CDR3 in DNA: TGTGCCAGCAGTTTACGTACAGGGGTCGAGCAGTACGTC. Translation gives CASSLRTGVEQYV.

The chain recombines TRBV4-2 with TRBJ2-7, with 9 bases lining up with TRBD1. V lost 3 bases, J lost 0 bases, and 12 bases stayed unmatched. Germline CDR1 LGHNA, CDR2 YNFKEQ. The CDR3 is 18 residues long. The CDR3: CASSQTPGTGLASYEQYF. DNA for the CDR3: TGTGCCAGCAGCCAGACGCCTGGGACAGGGTTAGCCTCCTACGAGCAGTACTTC.

Many counts were recorded for this clonotype. This chain joins TRBV6-1 and TRBJ2-3, with D possibly being TRBD2 (5 bases). The germline V gene has CDR1 MNHNS and CDR2 SASEGT. Trimming stripped 4 bases from V and 5 bases from J, with 22 bases between. This CDR3 comprises 17 residues. The CDR3 nucleotides are TGTGCCAGCAGTGGAGTGAGGGCAGGAGAGATTTTAGATACGCAGTATTTT. As protein: CASSGVRAGEILDTQYF.

Many counts were recorded for this clonotype. V is TRBV4-1 and J is TRBJ2-3, with D perhaps TRBD2 (6 bases). This CDR3 is 16 amino acids long. Germline CDR1 is MGHRA and CDR2 is YSYEKL. Trimming cost V 1 base and J 6 bases, with 17 bases left between them. CDR3 sequence (DNA): TGCGCCAGCAGCCAAGGGGGTTGGGGACTTCTTGATACGCAGTATTTT. Encoded protein: CASSQGGWGLLDTQYF.

This clonotype was seen repeatedly, ten times or more. This chain connects TRBV20-1 to TRBJ2-1; 8 positions match TRBD2. The trim removed 0 bases at V and 4 bases at J, leaving 14 bases unmatched. Germline lookup yields CDR1 DFQATT and CDR2 SNEGSKA (reference sequence). The CDR3 covers 18 residues. CDR3 coding DNA: TGCAGTGCTAGAGATCTCGAGCGGGGGCTACACGAATACAATGAGCAGTTCTTC. Translating gives CSARDLERGLHEYNEQFF.

In its sample, this clonotype was seen many times. The gene calls are TRBV7-8 and TRBJ2-3; tentative D call: TRBD1 (5 bases). CDR1 is SGHVS, CDR2 FQNEAQ, per germline. The CDR3 is 16 residues long. Trimming shortened V by 4 bases and J by 2 bases, and 16 bases separated the two germline ends. The CDR3 is CASSYRLVEITDTQYF. The CDR3 nucleotides are TGTGCCAGCAGCTACAGGCTGGTGGAGATCACAGATACGCAGTATTTT. The full variable domain, with the rest looked up from reference TRBV7-8 and TRBJ2-3, is GAGVSQSPRYKVAKRGQDVALRCDPISGHVSLFWYQQALGQGPEFLTYFQNEAQLDKSGLPSDRFFAERPEGSVSTLKIQRTQQEDSAVYLCASSYRLVEITDTQYFGPGTRLTVL.

This chain links TRBV5-1 with TRBJ2-3; 11 positions agree with TRBD1. The germline V gene encodes CDR1 SGHRS and CDR2 YFSETQ. The CDR3 is 15 residues long. V shed 4 bases and J 3 bases; nucleotides not matched to a gene: 4. CDR3 region: CASSPGTGGTDTQYF. For the CDR3, the DNA is TGCGCCAGCAGCCCCGGGACAGGGGGGACAGATACGCAGTATTTT.

This clonotype was recorded only once. The V gene is TRBV18, the J gene TRBJ2-5; weak D call: TRBD1 (6 bases). CDR3 length: 14 amino acids. V lost 1 base to trimming and J lost 4 bases, with 10 bases between them. The germline V gene has CDR1 KGHSH and CDR2 LQKENI. The CDR3 reads CASSPLGARETQYF. The CDR3 DNA reads as TGTGCCAGCTCACCACTGGGGGCCCGAGAGACCCAGTACTTC.

This clonotype was picked up one time. The chain employs TRBV5-1 and TRBJ1-1, with D unresolved. The CDR3 has 15 residues. Deletions cut 4 bases from V and 0 bases from J, with 13 bases between. Germline V gene sequence: CDR1 SGHRS, CDR2 YFSETQ. The CDR3 nucleotides are TGCGCCAGCAGCCCCCCGAAGTGTTTGAACACTGAAGCTTTCTTT. Amino acids: CASSPPKCLNTEAFF.